Presented here are 21 T cell receptor beta chains from one specimen sequenced in a study of T cells in Graves' hyperthyroidism and ophthalmopathy. From RNA transcripts, TCR beta CDR3 regions were amplified. The primer set for the first-round RT-PCR of the TCR CDR3 was HTBI. TCRdb redid the calling of the multiplex PCR reads with MiXCR, one entry per CDR3 protein. Altogether 600,000 to 650,000 distinct CDR3 sequences are present, roughly 20% being singletons, with the ten largest covering around a third. What was sequenced was blood. These receptors were taken from a man aged 25 to 40 with Graves' ophthalmopathy.

This clonotype was observed at least ten times. The chain employs TRBV27 and TRBJ2-3; D is ambiguous. The V end lost 5 bases, the J end lost 0 bases, and 9 bases lay between the germline ends. The length of the CDR3 is 14 residues. Germline values: CDR1 MNHEY, CDR2 SMNVEV (reference sequence). For the CDR3, the DNA is TGTGCCAGCAGTCGAATAGGGAGCACAGATACGCAGTATTTT. Translated, it gives CASSRIGSTDTQYF.

The V gene is TRBV5-6, the J gene TRBJ2-3; a possible D gene is TRBD2 (5 bases). The germline V gene has CDR1 SGHDT and CDR2 YYEEEE. The CDR3 sequence is 15 residues long. V lost 4 bases, J lost 7 bases, and 19 bases lay in between. CDR3 in amino acids: CASSEGGWWEYTQYF. CDR3 DNA: TGTGCCAGCAGCGAGGGCGGATGGTGGGAATATACGCAGTATTTT.

This clonotype was counted many times. J is TRBJ1-2 and V is TRBV30; D unclear. Germline CDR1 is GTSNPN and CDR2 is SVGIG (reference sequence). The CDR3 is made up of 15 amino acids. V gave up 6 bases and J gave up 4 bases, with 21 bases separating them. Here the CDR3 reads CACLGLGGRSYGYTF. The CDR3 nucleotides are TGTGCCTGCCTGGGCTTGGGCGGCAGGTCCTATGGCTACACCTTC.

This chain links TRBV6-1 with TRBJ2-7, with a weak D call TRBD1 (6 bases). Germline V lookup: CDR1 MNHNS, CDR2 SASEGT. Trimming stripped 5 bases from V and 2 bases from J, with 13 bases between. This CDR3 is 14 amino acids long. The CDR3 is CASSRTAEAYEQYF. The CDR3 bases are TGTGCCAGCAGTCGGACAGCGGAGGCCTACGAGCAGTACTTC.

This clonotype was detected many times. The chain uses TRBV18 and TRBJ2-7; perhaps TRBD1 as D (5 bases). Trimming cost V 3 bases and J 6 bases, with 12 bases left between them. The CDR3 has 13 amino acids. From germline, CDR1 is KGHSH and CDR2 LQKENI. The chain's CDR3 is CASSPLREGEQYF. DNA for the CDR3: TGTGCCAGCTCACCGCTCAGGGAAGGCGAGCAGTACTTC.

The V and J genes are TRBV14 and TRBJ2-7; TRBD1 might be the D (6 bases). CDR1 is SGHDN, CDR2 FVKESK, per germline. The V and J ends lost 4 bases and 1 base respectively, with 14 bases between them. The CDR3 contains 15 residues. CDR3 sequence reads: CASSPLQGYSYEQYF. As DNA, the CDR3 is TGTGCCAGCAGCCCTCTACAGGGTTATTCCTACGAGCAGTACTTC.

Ten or more counts support this clonotype. The CDR3 region is CASSWNGLAGYEQYF. The CDR3 bases are TGTGCCAGCAGTTGGAACGGGCTAGCGGGCTACGAGCAGTACTTC. This sequence joins TRBV6-2 or TRBV6-3 and TRBJ2-7; 8 positions agree with TRBD2. There are 15 residues in the CDR3. The ends lost 4 bases at V and 3 bases at J; junction bases unmatched: 8. Germline CDR1 reads MNHEY; CDR2 reads SVGEGT.

This clonotype was seen repeatedly, ten times or more. The rearrangement uses TRBV30 and TRBJ1-1; 8 bases match TRBD1. The V gene's germline CDR1 is GTSNPN and CDR2 SVGIG (reference sequence). The CDR3 consists of 12 residues. V lost 7 bases and J lost 4; bases outside the gene matches: 5. The CDR3 loop reads CASDRDATEAFF. The DNA for the CDR3 is TGTGCCTCGGACAGGGATGCCACTGAAGCTTTCTTT.

Worth noting for this clonotype: Its ends do not fully match the called genes, so a read error is possible. This chain connects TRBV10-3 to TRBJ1-2; D is unresolved. Per the germline V gene, CDR1 is ENHRY and CDR2 is SYGVKD. This CDR3 comprises 14 residues. CDR3 sequence: CTISVDGSNYGYTF. The CDR3 DNA reads as TGTACCATCAGCGTGGACGGATCTAACTATGGCTACACCTTC.

The chain joins TRBV28 to TRBJ2-7; 9 bases match TRBD1. The germline CDR1 and CDR2 sequences are MDHEN and SYDVKM. The junction had 12 bases not matched to a gene; V was cut back by 4 bases and J by 5 bases. The CDR3 is made up of 16 amino acids. The CDR3 DNA is TGTGCCAGCAGTTCTGGAGCCCGGGACAGGGTAGACGAGCAGTACTTC. Translating gives CASSSGARDRVDEQYF.

V gene TRBV28 combines with J gene TRBJ1-4; TRBD1 aligns across 9 bases. The CDR3 is 14 amino acids. CDR1 is MDHEN, CDR2 SYDVKM, per germline. J gave up 10 bases and V 6 bases, and 9 bases lay outside the gene matches. CDR3 DNA sequence: TGTGCCAGCAGATCCGGGACAGGGAGTGGAAAACTGTTTTTT. It specifies CASRSGTGSGKLFF. Based on the CDR3 plus reference TRBV28 and TRBJ1-4, the full variable domain is DVKVTQSSRYLVKRTGEKVFLECVQDMDHENMFWYRQDPGLGLRLIYFSYDVKMKEKGDIPEGYSVSREKKERFSLILESASTNQTSMYLCASRSGTGSGKLFFGSGTQLSVL.

The chain carries TRBV20-1 and TRBJ2-3; 11 nucleotides line up with TRBD1. Germline assignment: CDR1 DFQATT and CDR2 SNEGSKA (reference sequence). The length of the CDR3 is 15 residues. The CDR3 loop is CSSRLGQGAVDTQYF. CDR3 bases: TGCAGCTCCAGACTTGGACAGGGGGCTGTAGATACGCAGTATTTT.

This rearrangement joins TRBV15 to TRBJ2-2; 8 bases match TRBD2. The CDR3 totals 16 residues. CDR1 LNHNV and CDR2 YYDKDF come from the germline V gene (reference sequence). The ends lost 0 bases at V and 6 bases at J; junction bases unmatched: 6. The CDR3 protein is CATSRDDTGGSGELFF. The CDR3 coding sequence is TGTGCCACCAGCAGAGATGACACGGGAGGGTCCGGGGAGCTGTTTTTT.

The V and J genes are TRBV5-1 and TRBJ2-3; possibly TRBD1 or TRBD2 for D (5 bases each). The CDR3 totals 15 residues. Germline V lookup: CDR1 SGHRS, CDR2 YFSETQ. Trimming cost V 1 base and J 0 bases, with 9 bases left between them. CDR3 sequence: CASSLFRDSTDTQYF. CDR3 DNA: TGCGCCAGCAGCTTGTTTAGGGACAGCACAGATACGCAGTATTTT. Looking up the rest from reference TRBV5-1 and TRBJ2-3 gives the full variable domain: KAGVTQTPRYLIKTRGQQVTLSCSPISGHRSVSWYQQTPGQGLQFLFEYFSETQRNKGNFPGRFSGRQFSNSRSEMNVSTLELGDSALYLCASSLFRDSTDTQYFGPGTRLTVL.

The V call is TRBV28, the J call TRBJ1-2; D possibly corresponds to TRBD1 (5 bases). Trimming removed 7 bases at V and 3 bases at J, with 18 bases between. Germline V gives CDR1 MDHEN, CDR2 SYDVKM. This CDR3 is built from 15 residues. CDR3 coding DNA: TGTGCCAGCACTCCCCGGGGGGTCTCTGACTATGGCTACACCTTC. Encoded protein: CASTPRGVSDYGYTF.

This clonotype was detected only a few times. The rearrangement links TRBV7-9 to TRBJ2-3, with 11 bases lining up with TRBD2. This CDR3 region has 15 residues. After removal of 3 bases from V and 3 bases from J, the junction contained 2 bases not matched to a gene. Per the germline V gene, CDR1 is SEHNR and CDR2 is FQNEAQ (reference sequence). The CDR3 region has the DNA TGTGCCAGCAGCTTGGGACTAGCGGTGACAGATACGCAGTATTTT. Protein product: CASSLGLAVTDTQYF. The complete variable domain, with remaining parts taken from reference TRBV7-9 and TRBJ2-3, reads DTGVSQNPRHKITKRGQNVTFRCDPISEHNRLYWYRQTLGQGPEFLTYFQNEAQLEKSRLLSDRFSAERPKGSFSTLEIQRTEQGDSAMYLCASSLGLAVTDTQYFGPGTRLTVL.

This clonotype showed up many times. The chain links TRBV28 to TRBJ1-1, with D uncertain. From germline, CDR1 is MDHEN and CDR2 SYDVKM. There are 15 residues in the CDR3. The V and J ends lost 7 bases and 7 bases respectively, with 22 bases between them. The CDR3 DNA reads TGTGCCAGCACCCGGGCGAGAGGGCGTTTGGGTGAAGCTTTCTTT. Its translation is CASTRARGRLGEAFF.

V is TRBV18 and J is TRBJ2-1; D is undetermined. Deletions cut 3 bases from V and 9 bases from J, with 18 bases between. Germline-derived CDR1 and CDR2 are KGHSH and LQKENI. The CDR3 has 15 residues. The CDR3 bases are TGTGCCAGCTCACCCCGTTCCTTTTTGGGTAGTGAGCAGTTCTTC. It translates to CASSPRSFLGSEQFF.

This clonotype was found a few times. The chain combines TRBV7-2 with TRBJ2-1, with D possibly being TRBD2 (6 bases). CDR3 length: 14 residues. CDR1 is SGHTA, CDR2 FQGNSA, per germline. V lost 5 bases, J lost 6 bases, and 14 bases lay in between. CDR3 residues: CASSLSGVSNEQFF. CDR3 sequence (DNA): TGTGCCAGCAGCCTGTCGGGGGTCAGCAATGAGCAGTTCTTC. The complete variable domain, with remaining parts taken from reference TRBV7-2 and TRBJ2-1, reads GAGVSQSPSNKVTEKGKDVELRCDPISGHTALYWYRQSLGQGLEFLIYFQGNSAPDKSGLPSDRFSAERTGGSVSTLTIQRTQQEDSAVYLCASSLSGVSNEQFFGPGTRLTVL.

This clonotype was counted ten times or more. The genes are TRBV12-3 or TRBV12-4 and TRBJ2-3, with a weak D call TRBD2 (5 bases). CDR3 length: 13 residues. The ends were cut back, 6 bases at V and 4 bases at J, with 11 bases in the middle. The CDR3 bases are TGTGCCAGCAGCCCCACTAGTCCAGATACGCAGTATTTT. As protein: CASSPTSPDTQYF.

This chain connects TRBV2 to TRBJ2-1; 10 bases map to TRBD1. The CDR3 is made up of 13 amino acids. Germline V gives CDR1 SNHLY, CDR2 FYNNEI. J lost 8 bases, V lost 8 bases, and 6 bases had no gene match. The CDR3 DNA is TGTGCCAGCGGTAGGGACAGGGGTCATGAGCAGTTCTTC. Translated, it gives CASGRDRGHEQFF.